This T cell receptor (beta chain) was captured in a study of siplizumab effects on memory and regulatory T cells (dated by TCRdb to about 2019). Background on the whole study: The effect of the anti-CD2 antibody siplizumab on alloreactive T-cell subsets was examined in allogeneic mixed lymphocyte reactions constructed from human PBMCs.

Regarding this clone: No antigen is known for it. There are no base qualities to consult, and no much larger clone falls within one base.

Including the terminal cysteine and phenylalanine, the CDR3 comprises 17 residues. Solely the CDR3 DNA is kept, with 51 bases framed from the first base. The germline V gene encodes CDR1 SGHRS and CDR2 YFSETQ. V sheds 2 bases and J sheds 0 bases, leaving 15 bases between their ends. The library was produced with the immunoSEQ multiplex PCR assay. Some 1.1 x 10^5 TCR templates per sample were assayed by the deep sequencing platform. Genomic DNA extracted from sorted T cells was used for TCRbeta CDR3 sequencing. As for the authors' bioinformatics: Clonal analysis of TCRbeta CDR3 data was done in the R programming language. Comparing unstimulated samples against CFSE-low samples taken after the reaction was how alloreactive CD4+ and CD8+ clones were defined. By matching sequences to the repertoires of sorted unstimulated Treg and non-Treg cells, each alloreactive CD4+ clone was assigned a regulatory or non-regulatory origin. In TCRdb, the immuneACCESS table is reduced to in-frame sequences with V and J assigned. These tables do not hold every clone; where another copy was compared, an unresolved V gene accounts for under half, and the others remain unexplained. V and J calls plus clone size are reproduced from that table; the DNA served to infer D and trimming. The table for this sample lists some 100,000 clones; just over 90% of them were counted only once. The ten biggest clones cover roughly 0.78% of the sample.

Study-wide findings and limitations: Among mappable alloreactive CD4+ clones, an average Treg-derived fraction of approximately 73% was observed with siplizumab, compared with less than 35% in control reactions. A naive or memory phenotype could not be assigned to roughly 75-96% of proliferating CD4+ or CD8+ clones. No functional confirmation was obtained for the suppressive function of proliferating Tregs from siplizumab cultures. Greater diversity appeared to be present in unstimulated naive T cells than in memory T cells, and a substantial contribution to the alloresponse seemed to be made by naive cells. Because sequences at frequencies below about 10^-5 were poorly captured, only a minor fraction of alloreactive clones could be mapped back to unstimulated subsets. The cumulative frequency of alloreactive sequences traceable to unstimulated CD4+ memory T cells was significantly reduced by siplizumab.

Sorted unstimulated T cells and proliferating T cells recovered from mixed lymphocyte reactions underwent TCRbeta CDR3 sequencing. Fresh whole blood from fewer than 12 HLA-typed healthy donors was used to isolate PBMCs. To map where alloreactive clones came from, unstimulated CD4+ regulatory T cells were FACS-sorted. Rearrangement joined TRBV5-1 to TRBJ1-3, with TRBD1 as a weak D call on 6 bases. The sequence was collected from a human donor in good health. Sample: Tregs sorted from blood. This receptor carries the CDR3 CASSFTGTFRSGNTIYF. The DNA reads TGCGCCAGCAGCTTTACCGGGACATTTCGCTCTGGAAACACCATATATTTT.